This entry lists 3 T cell receptor beta chains sequenced from one sample in a study of T cells after yellow fever vaccination. Each CDR3 protein is one row after TCRdb ran MiXCR on the 5' RACE reads. The sample includes a few hundred thousand distinct CDR3 sequences, over 4% of them seen just once. Material: PBMCs, obtained 5 days after the yellow fever booster vaccination. Every receptor here comes from a young man who received the YFV17D yellow fever vaccine.

V usage is TRBV12-3 or TRBV12-4 and J usage is TRBJ2-3, with TRBD2 matching over 8 bases. V lost 10 bases, J lost 8 bases, and 2 bases stayed unmatched. The CDR3 extends over 10 amino acids. The CDR3 region is CATSGGTQYF. The CDR3 DNA is TGTGCCACAAGCGGGGGTACGCAGTATTTT.

This clonotype occurred a few times. The CDR3 here is CASSLEPGGSYEQYF. The CDR3 DNA sequence: TGCGCCAGCAGCTTGGAGCCGGGGGGCTCCTACGAGCAGTACTTC. The V gene is TRBV5-1, the J gene TRBJ2-7; TRBD2 aligns across 7 bases. Germline V lookup: CDR1 SGHRS, CDR2 YFSETQ. V dropped 0 bases and J dropped 0; count of bases not matched to a gene: 3. The CDR3 is 15 amino acids.

This clonotype was detected ten times or more. The chain joins TRBV4-1 to TRBJ2-1; D unclear. Deletions cut 1 base from V and 6 bases from J, with 10 bases between. The germline V gene encodes CDR1 MGHRA and CDR2 YSYEKL. The length of the CDR3 is 14 residues. CDR3 sequence: CASSQAVLLNEQFF. The DNA of the CDR3 is TGCGCCAGCAGCCAAGCGGTCCTTCTCAATGAGCAGTTCTTC.